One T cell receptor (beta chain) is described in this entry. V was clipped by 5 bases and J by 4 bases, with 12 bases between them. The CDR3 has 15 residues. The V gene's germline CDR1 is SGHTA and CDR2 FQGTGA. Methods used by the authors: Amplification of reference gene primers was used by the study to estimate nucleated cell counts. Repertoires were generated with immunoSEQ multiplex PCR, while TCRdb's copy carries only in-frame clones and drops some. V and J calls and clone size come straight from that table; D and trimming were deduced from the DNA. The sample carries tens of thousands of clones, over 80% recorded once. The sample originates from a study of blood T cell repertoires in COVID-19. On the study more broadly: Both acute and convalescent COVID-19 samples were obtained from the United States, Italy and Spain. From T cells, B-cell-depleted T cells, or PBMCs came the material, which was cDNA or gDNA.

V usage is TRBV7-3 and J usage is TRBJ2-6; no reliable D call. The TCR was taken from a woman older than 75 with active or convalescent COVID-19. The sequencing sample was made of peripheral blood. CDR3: CASSPLRSGANVLTF. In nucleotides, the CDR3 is TGTGCCAGCAGCCCCCTTCGGTCCGGGGCCAACGTCCTGACTTTC.